These T cell receptor beta chains were read from a single sample in a study of healthy donors' naive CD4 and CD8 T cells. TCRdb re-derived calls from the reads in MiXCR, one entry per CDR3 protein. The sample gives about 180,000 distinct CDR3 sequences, 65% to 75% of which show up once; 2% to 2.5% is in the top ten. Sample: naive CD4+ and CD8+ T cells sorted from blood, pooled from several donors. These TCRs come from a pool of human donors in good health; the sample pools cells from several healthy donors. Each CDR3 is given with its conserved first and last residue. Fields, in order: clone size, V gene, J gene, D gene, CDR3 protein, CDR3 DNA. A D gene is named only where the DNA matches it firmly. Only some rows state a clone size, as once, few, many or a class for expanded clones.

clone_size: -; v_call: TRBV6-6; j_call: TRBJ2-5; d_call: -; cdr3_aa: CASQSAQETQYF; cdr3_nt: TGTGCCAGCCAAAGCGCACAAGAGACCCAGTACTTC
clone_size: few; v_call: TRBV15; j_call: TRBJ1-1; d_call: TRBD1; cdr3_aa: CATSGTGGRGNTEAFF; cdr3_nt: TGTGCCACCAGCGGGACAGGGGGCAGGGGGAACACTGAAGCTTTCTTT
clone_size: few; v_call: TRBV29-1; j_call: TRBJ2-1; d_call: TRBD2; cdr3_aa: CSVDRREGNEQFF; cdr3_nt: TGCAGCGTTGATAGGCGGGAGGGCAATGAGCAGTTCTTC
clone_size: few; v_call: TRBV29-1; j_call: TRBJ2-1; d_call: -; cdr3_aa: CSVEDLTSSGEGSYNEQFF; cdr3_nt: TGCAGCGTTGAAGATTTGACCTCCTCGGGAGAGGGCTCCTACAATGAGCAGTTCTTC
clone_size: few; v_call: TRBV6-5; j_call: TRBJ1-1; d_call: -; cdr3_aa: CASSRRGTEAFF; cdr3_nt: TGTGCCAGCAGTCGAAGGGGTACTGAAGCTTTCTTT
clone_size: -; v_call: TRBV5-6; j_call: TRBJ2-1; d_call: -; cdr3_aa: CASSPTQPRAINEQFF; cdr3_nt: TGTGCCAGCAGCCCAACACAGCCACGCGCGATTAATGAGCAGTTCTTC
clone_size: -; v_call: TRBV6-5; j_call: TRBJ1-3; d_call: -; cdr3_aa: CASTAYSGNTIYF; cdr3_nt: TGTGCCAGCACAGCCTACTCTGGAAACACCATATATTTT
clone_size: -; v_call: TRBV27; j_call: TRBJ2-1; d_call: -; cdr3_aa: CASRAYNEQFF; cdr3_nt: TGTGCCAGCAGAGCCTACAATGAGCAGTTCTTC
clone_size: -; v_call: TRBV13; j_call: TRBJ2-3; d_call: TRBD2; cdr3_aa: CASSPPAGIGDTQYF; cdr3_nt: TGTGCCAGCAGCCCCCCAGCGGGGATCGGGGATACGCAGTATTTT
clone_size: -; v_call: TRBV29-1; j_call: TRBJ1-1; d_call: -; cdr3_aa: CSVALHSMNTEAFF; cdr3_nt: TGCAGCGTGGCCCTACACAGCATGAACACTGAAGCTTTCTTT
clone_size: -; v_call: TRBV5-1; j_call: TRBJ2-5; d_call: -; cdr3_aa: CASNLLDSQETQYF; cdr3_nt: TGCGCCAGCAACTTGTTGGACAGCCAAGAGACCCAGTACTTC
clone_size: -; v_call: TRBV29-1; j_call: TRBJ2-3; d_call: TRBD1; cdr3_aa: CSVYGTGETDTQYF; cdr3_nt: TGCAGCGTTTACGGGACAGGGGAGACAGATACGCAGTATTTT
clone_size: -; v_call: TRBV27; j_call: TRBJ2-2; d_call: -; cdr3_aa: CASSSFRDGRGELFF; cdr3_nt: TGTGCCAGCAGTTCTTTCCGGGACGGTCGCGGGGAGCTGTTTTTT
clone_size: -; v_call: TRBV24-1; j_call: TRBJ1-5; d_call: -; cdr3_aa: CATSETGSGNQPQHF; cdr3_nt: TGTGCCACCAGTGAAACAGGGTCGGGCAATCAGCCCCAGCATTTT
clone_size: -; v_call: TRBV6-2/TRBV6-3; j_call: TRBJ1-4; d_call: -; cdr3_aa: CASSYQFYSRAGGLGLFF; cdr3_nt: TGTGCCAGCAGTTACCAATTCTACAGCAGGGCTGGTGGGTTGGGACTGTTTTTT
clone_size: -; v_call: TRBV20-1; j_call: TRBJ2-7; d_call: TRBD2; cdr3_aa: CSAQKTSGGLQYF; cdr3_nt: TGCAGTGCTCAGAAGACTAGCGGGGGTTTGCAGTACTTC
clone_size: -; v_call: TRBV7-8; j_call: TRBJ2-5; d_call: -; cdr3_aa: CAGSRGSQETQYF; cdr3_nt: TGTGCCGGGTCAAGGGGTTCTCAAGAGACCCAGTACTTC
clone_size: -; v_call: TRBV24-1; j_call: TRBJ2-5; d_call: -; cdr3_aa: CATSDLGEAQTQYF; cdr3_nt: TGTGCCACCAGTGATTTGGGGGAGGCGCAGACCCAGTACTTC
clone_size: -; v_call: TRBV30; j_call: TRBJ2-1; d_call: -; cdr3_aa: CAWSLGQGRIDEQFF; cdr3_nt: TGTGCCTGGAGTCTTGGGCAGGGGAGGATTGATGAGCAGTTCTTC
clone_size: -; v_call: TRBV12-3/TRBV12-4; j_call: TRBJ1-1; d_call: -; cdr3_aa: CASSFEGEAFF; cdr3_nt: TGTGCCAGCAGTTTCGAGGGGGAAGCTTTCTTT
clone_size: -; v_call: TRBV11-2; j_call: TRBJ2-7; d_call: TRBD1; cdr3_aa: CASSFLGTGGSGEQYF; cdr3_nt: TGTGCCAGCAGCTTCCTCGGGACAGGGGGCTCGGGCGAGCAGTACTTC
clone_size: -; v_call: TRBV27; j_call: TRBJ1-4; d_call: -; cdr3_aa: CASSLRTATNEKLFF; cdr3_nt: TGTGCCAGCAGTTTACGGACCGCAACTAATGAAAAACTGTTTTTT
clone_size: -; v_call: TRBV20-1; j_call: TRBJ2-5; d_call: TRBD1; cdr3_aa: CSARGTGGETQYF; cdr3_nt: TGCAGTGCTAGGGGGACAGGGGGAGAGACCCAGTACTTC
clone_size: -; v_call: TRBV6-5; j_call: TRBJ1-1; d_call: -; cdr3_aa: CASSEFLVNTEAFF; cdr3_nt: TGTGCCAGCAGTGAATTTTTAGTGAACACTGAAGCTTTCTTT
clone_size: -; v_call: TRBV29-1; j_call: TRBJ1-4; d_call: -; cdr3_aa: CSVAREGKLFF; cdr3_nt: TGCAGCGTTGCCCGCGAGGGAAAACTGTTTTTT